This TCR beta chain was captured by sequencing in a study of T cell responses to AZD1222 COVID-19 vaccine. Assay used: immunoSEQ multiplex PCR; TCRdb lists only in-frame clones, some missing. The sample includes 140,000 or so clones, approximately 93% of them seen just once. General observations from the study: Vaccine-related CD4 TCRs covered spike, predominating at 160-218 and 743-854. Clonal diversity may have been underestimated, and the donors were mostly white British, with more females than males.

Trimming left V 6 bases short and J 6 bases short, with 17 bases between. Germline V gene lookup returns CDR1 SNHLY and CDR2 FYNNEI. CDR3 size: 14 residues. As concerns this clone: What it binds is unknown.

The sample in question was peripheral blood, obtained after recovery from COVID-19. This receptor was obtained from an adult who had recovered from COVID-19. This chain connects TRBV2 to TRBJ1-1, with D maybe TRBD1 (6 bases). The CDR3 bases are TGTGCCAGCAGGCCGTATTTACAGGGCGCTGAAGCTTTCTTT. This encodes CASRPYLQGAEAFF.